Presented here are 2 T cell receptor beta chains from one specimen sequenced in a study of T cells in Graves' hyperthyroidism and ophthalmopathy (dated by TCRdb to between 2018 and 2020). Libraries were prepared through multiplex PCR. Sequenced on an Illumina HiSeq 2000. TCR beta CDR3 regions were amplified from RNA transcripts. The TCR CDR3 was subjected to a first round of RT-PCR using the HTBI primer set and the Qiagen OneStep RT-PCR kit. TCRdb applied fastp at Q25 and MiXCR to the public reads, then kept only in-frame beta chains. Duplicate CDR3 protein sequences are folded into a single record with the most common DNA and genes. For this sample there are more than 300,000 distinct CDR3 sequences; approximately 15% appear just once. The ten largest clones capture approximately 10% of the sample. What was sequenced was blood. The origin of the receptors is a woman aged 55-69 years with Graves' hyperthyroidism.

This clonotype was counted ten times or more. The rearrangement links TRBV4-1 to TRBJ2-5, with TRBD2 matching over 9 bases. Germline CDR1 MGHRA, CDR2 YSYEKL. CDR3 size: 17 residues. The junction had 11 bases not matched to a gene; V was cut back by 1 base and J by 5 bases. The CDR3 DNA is TGCGCCAGCAGCCAAGGGGAAACCGGGACTAGCTCTGAGACCCAGTACTTC. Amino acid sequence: CASSQGETGTSSETQYF.

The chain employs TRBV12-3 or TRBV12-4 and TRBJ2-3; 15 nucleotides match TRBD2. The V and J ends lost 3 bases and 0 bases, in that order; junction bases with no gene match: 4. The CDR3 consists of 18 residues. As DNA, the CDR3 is TGTGCCAGCAGTTTGGGGGGACTAGCGGGAGGTAGCACAGATACGCAGTATTTT. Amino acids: CASSLGGLAGGSTDTQYF.